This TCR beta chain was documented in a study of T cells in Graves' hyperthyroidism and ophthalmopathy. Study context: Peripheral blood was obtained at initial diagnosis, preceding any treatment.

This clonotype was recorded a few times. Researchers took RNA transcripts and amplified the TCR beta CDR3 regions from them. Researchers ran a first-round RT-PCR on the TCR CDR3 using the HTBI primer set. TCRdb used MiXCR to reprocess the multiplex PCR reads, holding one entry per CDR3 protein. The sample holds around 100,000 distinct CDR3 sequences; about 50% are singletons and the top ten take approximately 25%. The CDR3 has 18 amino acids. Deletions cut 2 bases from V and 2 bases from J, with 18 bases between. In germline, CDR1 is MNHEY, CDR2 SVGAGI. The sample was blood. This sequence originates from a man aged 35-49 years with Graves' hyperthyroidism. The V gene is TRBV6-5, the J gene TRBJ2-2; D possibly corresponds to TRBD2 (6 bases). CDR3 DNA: TGTGCCAGCAGTTACGCCCCCGGAGGGCGGGTTAACACCGGGGAGCTGTTTTTT. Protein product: CASSYAPGGRVNTGELFF.